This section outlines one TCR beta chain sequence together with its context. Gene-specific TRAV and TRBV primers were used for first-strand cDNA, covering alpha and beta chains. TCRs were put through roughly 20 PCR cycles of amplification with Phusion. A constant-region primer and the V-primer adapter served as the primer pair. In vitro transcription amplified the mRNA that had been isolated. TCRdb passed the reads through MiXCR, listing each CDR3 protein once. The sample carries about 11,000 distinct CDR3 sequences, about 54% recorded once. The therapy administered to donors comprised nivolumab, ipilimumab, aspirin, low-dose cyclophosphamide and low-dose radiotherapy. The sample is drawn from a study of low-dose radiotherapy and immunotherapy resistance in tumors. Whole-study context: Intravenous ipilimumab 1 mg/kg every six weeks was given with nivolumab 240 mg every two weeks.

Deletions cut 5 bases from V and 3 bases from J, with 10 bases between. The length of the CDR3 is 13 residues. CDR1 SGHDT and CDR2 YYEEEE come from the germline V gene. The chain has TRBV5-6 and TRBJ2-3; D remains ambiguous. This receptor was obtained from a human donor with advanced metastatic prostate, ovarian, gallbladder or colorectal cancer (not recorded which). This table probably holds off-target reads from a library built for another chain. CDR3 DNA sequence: TGTGCCAGCAGGAGATACCATACAGATACGCAGTATTTT. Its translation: CASRRYHTDTQYF.